A single sample gave rise to the 28 T cell receptor beta chains below, sequenced in a study of neoadjuvant anti-PD-1 for oral cavity cancer. The protocol was immunoSEQ multiplex PCR, while the TCRdb copy is restricted to in-frame clones and leaves out a portion. Found here are around 8,000 clones, roughly 70% of them singletons; the top ten hold 2.8%. The time point was: after neoadjuvant nivolumab, at surgical resection. This specimen consisted of PBMCs, obtained after nivolumab (anti-PD-1) treatment. The origin of the receptors is a person aged 40 to 85 with oral cavity squamous cell carcinoma.

The chain joins TRBV28 to TRBJ2-7; maybe TRBD1 (5 bases). Trimming left V 3 bases short and J 0 bases short, with 6 bases between. Germline CDR1 is MDHEN and CDR2 is SYDVKM. The CDR3 covers 13 residues. This CDR3 reads CASSLGPSYEQYF. CDR3 sequence (DNA): TGTGCCAGCAGTTTGGGGCCCTCCTACGAGCAGTACTTC.

This clone was seen more than once but under ten times. The genes are TRBV2 and TRBJ1-6, with D perhaps matching TRBD1 (6 bases). Germline lookup yields CDR1 SNHLY and CDR2 FYNNEI. This CDR3 is built from 15 residues. V was clipped by 7 bases and J by 0 bases, with 10 bases between them. CDR3 bases: TGTGCCAGCAACCGGGACACCTCCTATAATTCACCCCTCCACTTT. It encodes CASNRDTSYNSPLHF. The full variable domain, with the rest looked up from reference TRBV2 and TRBJ1-6, is EPEVTQTPSHQVTQMGQEVILRCVPISNHLYFYWYRQILGQKVEFLVSFYNNEISEKSEIFDDQFSVERPDGSNFTLKIRSTKLEDSAMYFCASNRDTSYNSPLHFGNGTRLTVT.

The chain joins TRBV4-3 to TRBJ2-3; D is unresolved. The CDR3 is 15 residues long. The V end lost 6 bases, the J end lost 3 bases, and 16 bases lay between the germline ends. Per the germline V gene, CDR1 is LGHNA and CDR2 is YSLEER. This CDR3 reads CASSRRLLTTDTQYF. CDR3 sequence (DNA): TGCGCCAGCAGTAGGCGGCTGCTGACAACAGATACGCAGTATTTT.

The J gene is TRBJ1-2, the V gene TRBV6-6; D gene uncertain. The CDR3 is 13 amino acids. Germline CDR1 MNHNY, CDR2 SVGAGI (reference sequence). V was clipped by 2 bases and J by 1 base, with 5 bases between them. The CDR3: CASSYNSNYGYTF. The CDR3 coding sequence is TGTGCCAGCAGTTACAACAGTAACTATGGCTACACCTTC.

CDR3 region: CASRTTGTSNYGYTF. As DNA, the CDR3 is TGTGCCAGCAGAACCACAGGGACGTCGAACTATGGCTACACCTTC. This chain connects TRBV28 to TRBJ1-2, with D perhaps TRBD1 (6 bases). V was pared by 6 bases and J by 2 bases, with 16 bases between. The CDR3 runs to 15 residues. Germline CDR1 reads MDHEN; CDR2 reads SYDVKM.

The rearrangement joins TRBV12-1 to TRBJ2-5; the table's TRBD2 call for D was not verified on the DNA. TRBV12-1 has pseudogene status. The CDR3 spans 16 residues. DNA of the CDR3: TGTGCCAGCAGCTTACGCGCGGGGGGCTCTCAAGAGACCCAGTACTTC. Translating it yields CASSLRAGGSQETQYF.

The chain couples TRBV6-1 to TRBJ1-2; D possibly corresponds to TRBD1 (6 bases). V lost 3 bases to trimming and J lost 6 bases, with 17 bases between them. The CDR3 totals 15 residues. CDR1 is MNHNS, CDR2 SASEGT, per germline. The CDR3 spells CASSDGGGLLNGYTF. DNA for the CDR3: TGTGCCAGCAGTGACGGGGGCGGACTTCTTAATGGCTACACCTTC.

The chain is built from TRBV15 and TRBJ2-7; D is undetermined. With 3 bases removed from V and 3 bases from J, the gap between germline ends came to 6 bases. The CDR3 is made up of 12 amino acids. Germline V lookup: CDR1 LNHNV, CDR2 YYDKDF (reference sequence). CDR3 amino acids: CATSRDRYEQYF. The CDR3 DNA follows: TGTGCCACCAGCAGGGACCGCTACGAGCAGTACTTC.

The genes are TRBV7-3 and TRBJ2-1; 8 bases fit TRBD2. The CDR3 length is 13 residues. Trimming cost V 5 bases and J 9 bases; bases outside gene matches: 6. In germline, CDR1 is SGHTA, CDR2 FQGTGA. The CDR3 loop reads CASSQTSASEQFF. CDR3 in DNA: TGTGCCAGCAGCCAGACTAGCGCTAGTGAGCAGTTCTTC.

This chain joins TRBV7-8 and TRBJ2-2, with D perhaps given as TRBD1 or TRBD2 (5 bases each). This CDR3 comprises 16 residues. Germline lookup yields CDR1 SGHVS and CDR2 FQNEAQ. Trimming stripped 3 bases from V and 0 bases from J, with 11 bases between. CDR3 bases: TGTGCCAGCAGCTTCTCCGGGGCCTCGAACACCGGGGAGCTGTTTTTT. Amino acid sequence: CASSFSGASNTGELFF.

CDR3 region: CASSPRGSTDTQYF. The CDR3 DNA reads as TGTGCCAGCTCACCGCGCGGGAGCACAGATACGCAGTATTTT. The chain joins TRBV18 to TRBJ2-3, with D perhaps matching TRBD2 (5 bases). Trimming removed 3 bases at V and 0 bases at J, with 7 bases between. This CDR3 contains 14 residues. The germline gives CDR1 KGHSH, CDR2 LQKENI. The whole variable domain, filled in from reference TRBV18 and TRBJ2-3, reads NAGVMQNPRHLVRRRGQEARLRCSPMKGHSHVYWYRQLPEEGLKFMVYLQKENIIDESGMPKERFSAEFPKEGPSILRIQQVVRGDSAAYFCASSPRGSTDTQYFGPGTRLTVL.

V usage is TRBV19 and J usage is TRBJ1-2; TRBD1 agrees at 8 bases. The CDR3 is made up of 16 amino acids. The germline V gene encodes CDR1 LNHDA and CDR2 SQIVND (reference sequence). J was trimmed by 2 bases and V by 2 bases; bases with no gene match: 7. The CDR3 DNA follows: TGTGCCAGTAGTATATCTGGACAGGGAAAAAACTATGGCTACACCTTC. Amino acid sequence: CASSISGQGKNYGYTF.

The rearrangement joins TRBV27 to TRBJ2-2; D ambiguous. Germline V gene data show CDR1 as MNHEY and CDR2 as SMNVEV (reference sequence). This CDR3 has 13 amino acids. V was cut by 4 bases and J by 3 bases, with 6 bases left in between. This CDR3 is CASSSVDTGELFF. CDR3 DNA sequence: TGTGCCAGCAGTTCGGTGGACACCGGGGAGCTGTTTTTT.

This chain links TRBV4-3 with TRBJ1-3; no clear D. The CDR3 spans 13 residues. V shed 0 bases and J shed 4 bases, with 4 bases lying between them. Germline CDR1 reads LGHNA; CDR2 reads YSLEER. CDR3 region: CASSQDRGNTIYF. As DNA, the CDR3 is TGCGCCAGCAGCCAAGATAGAGGAAACACCATATATTTT.

The CDR3 nucleotides read TGTGCCAGCAGTGAAGGGACAGGGGTGGAAAAACTGTTTTTT. It is translated as CASSEGTGVEKLFF. The gene calls are TRBV6-5 and TRBJ1-4, with 10 bases fitting TRBD1. This CDR3 contains 14 residues. Germline CDR1 MNHEY, CDR2 SVGAGI. Trimming at V came to 5 bases and at J to 8 bases, leaving 5 bases not matched to a gene.

The chain has TRBV4-1 and TRBJ2-1; D assignment may be TRBD1 or TRBD2 (5 bases each). Germline CDR1 reads MGHRA; CDR2 reads YSYEKL. There are 15 residues in the CDR3. The V end lost 3 bases, the J end lost 1 base, and 10 bases lay between the germline ends. Here the CDR3 reads CASSQGRPSYNEQFF. In DNA form, the CDR3 reads TGCGCCAGCAGCCAGGGACGGCCTTCCTACAATGAGCAGTTCTTC.

This clone came up once. This chain links TRBV4-3 with TRBJ2-3; 9 bases are a match to TRBD1. CDR1 LGHNA and CDR2 YSLEER come from the germline V gene. V trimming: 0 bases; J trimming: 2 bases; junction bases outside the gene matches: 3. The CDR3 is 16 amino acids. CDR3 amino acids: CASSQEDRGDTDTQYF. The CDR3 DNA is TGCGCCAGCAGCCAAGAAGACAGGGGGGACACAGATACGCAGTATTTT.

This clone rates as medium-sized (0.01 to 0.1%). CDR3 sequence: CASSLEPTGTSYEQYF. The CDR3 coding sequence is TGTGCCAGCAGTTTAGAACCTACAGGGACCTCCTACGAGCAGTACTTC. V gene TRBV27 combines with J gene TRBJ2-7; the D gene is possibly TRBD1 (6 bases). Germline values: CDR1 MNHEY, CDR2 SMNVEV (reference sequence). V was pared by 2 bases and J by 0 bases, with 14 bases between. This CDR3 spans 16 amino acids.

The V and J genes are TRBV6-5 and TRBJ1-5; TRBD1 matches 8 bases. The CDR3 has 14 residues. The germline V gene has CDR1 MNHEY and CDR2 SVGAGI. V was clipped by 7 bases and J by 5 bases; unmatched bases: 7. The CDR3 nucleotides are TGTGCCAGCACCGCCAGGGGGCCAGATCAGCCCCAGCATTTT. It is translated as CASTARGPDQPQHF.

The chain joins TRBV7-2 to TRBJ1-6; 12 bases are shared with TRBD1. With 3 bases clipped from V and 3 bases from J, the junction kept 3 bases outside the gene matches. Germline CDR1 reads SGHTA; CDR2 reads FQGNSA. The CDR3 sequence is 17 residues long. The CDR3 loop is CASSFGTGGFYNSPLHF. CDR3 coding DNA: TGTGCCAGCAGCTTCGGGACAGGGGGCTTCTATAATTCACCCCTCCACTTT.

In this sample, this clone turned up a few times. The chain joins TRBV6-5 to TRBJ2-7; weak D call: TRBD1 (6 bases). The ends were cut back, 4 bases at V and 5 bases at J, with 12 bases in the middle. The germline V gene encodes CDR1 MNHEY and CDR2 SVGAGI. CDR3 length equals 13 residues. CDR3 DNA: TGTGCCAGCAGTTCGCTAAGGGGGAACGAGCAGTACTTC. It is translated as CASSSLRGNEQYF.

Only a few counts were recorded for this clone. The chain couples TRBV11-3 to TRBJ2-2; D is undetermined. From germline, CDR1 is SGHNT and CDR2 YENEEA. This CDR3 has 15 amino acids. Trimming stripped 5 bases from V and 0 bases from J, with 10 bases between. In DNA form, the CDR3 reads TGTGCCAGCAGCCGTAACCCTTCGAACACCGGGGAGCTGTTTTTT. This sequence encodes CASSRNPSNTGELFF.

This clone appeared a few times. V usage is TRBV4-1 and J usage is TRBJ2-2; TRBD2 matches 7 bases. Trimming at V came to 0 bases and at J to 6 bases, leaving 7 bases not matched to a gene. Germline CDR1 reads MGHRA; CDR2 reads YSYEKL. There are 16 residues in the CDR3. The CDR3 region is CASSQDSRLAPGELFF. In DNA, the CDR3 is TGCGCCAGCAGCCAAGACTCCCGACTAGCTCCCGGGGAGCTGTTTTTT.

J is TRBJ2-3 and V is TRBV19; 9 bases are a match to TRBD1. Germline V gene data show CDR1 as LNHDA and CDR2 as SQIVND (reference sequence). CDR3 size: 17 residues. V trimming: 4 bases; J trimming: 3 bases; junction bases outside the gene matches: 11. The CDR3 DNA follows: TGTGCCAGTAGTACCGAACCGGGACAGGGTTTAACAGATACGCAGTATTTT. Amino acids: CASSTEPGQGLTDTQYF.

This clone came up a few times. The chain couples TRBV4-3 to TRBJ1-4, with 9 bases lining up with TRBD1. The germline CDR1 and CDR2 sequences are LGHNA and YSLEER. The CDR3 contains 16 residues. Trimming cost V 4 bases and J 8 bases; bases outside gene matches: 11. The DNA of the CDR3 is TGCGCCAGCAGCCCCTCTACGGGACAGGGTAGGGAAAAACTGTTTTTT. It is translated as CASSPSTGQGREKLFF.

V and J are TRBV5-5 and TRBJ1-2; D is perhaps TRBD1 (5 bases). This CDR3 spans 16 amino acids. Germline loops: CDR1 SGHKS, CDR2 YYEKEE (reference sequence). V was shortened by 1 base and J by 4 bases, with 17 bases between the two germline ends. Here the CDR3 DNA reads TGTGCCAGCAGCTTGACTGAGCTGGGGGAGACCTATGGCTACACCTTC. Its protein product is CASSLTELGETYGYTF.

This clone was observed a handful of times. The chain uses TRBV5-5 and TRBJ2-7; the D gene is possibly TRBD2 (5 bases). CDR3 length: 12 residues. V was shortened by 5 bases and J by 3 bases, with 9 bases between the two germline ends. Germline loops: CDR1 SGHKS, CDR2 YYEKEE (reference sequence). The DNA for the CDR3 is TGTGCCAGCAGGGGAGACGGCTACGAGCAGTACTTC. This codes for CASRGDGYEQYF.

This clone was detected once. This chain joins TRBV29-1 and TRBJ1-1; 11 bases align to TRBD1. Germline CDR1 is SQVTM and CDR2 is ANQGSEA. CDR3 size: 13 residues. With V trimmed by 7 bases and J by 3 bases, 4 bases remained unmatched. CDR3 DNA: TGCAGCGACCGGGACAGGGGGTACACTGAAGCTTTCTTT. Translating it yields CSDRDRGYTEAFF.